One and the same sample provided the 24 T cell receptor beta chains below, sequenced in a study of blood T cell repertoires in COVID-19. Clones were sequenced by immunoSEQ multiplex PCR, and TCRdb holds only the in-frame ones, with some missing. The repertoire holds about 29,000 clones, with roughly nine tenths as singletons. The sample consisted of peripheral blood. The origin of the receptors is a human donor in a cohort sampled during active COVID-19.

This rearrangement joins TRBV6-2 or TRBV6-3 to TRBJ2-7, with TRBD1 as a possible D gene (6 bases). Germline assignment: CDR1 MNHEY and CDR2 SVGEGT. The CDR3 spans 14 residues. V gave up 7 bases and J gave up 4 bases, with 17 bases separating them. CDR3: CASNPTGGRYEQYF. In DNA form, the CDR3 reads TGTGCCAGCAACCCGACAGGCGGTCGGTACGAGCAGTACTTC.

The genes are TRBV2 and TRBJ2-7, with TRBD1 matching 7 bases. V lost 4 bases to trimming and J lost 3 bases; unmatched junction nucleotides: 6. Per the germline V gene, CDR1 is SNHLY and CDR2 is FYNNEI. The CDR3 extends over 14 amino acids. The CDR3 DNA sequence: TGTGCCAGCAGTGCGACGACAGGGCTCTACGAGCAGTACTTC. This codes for CASSATTGLYEQYF. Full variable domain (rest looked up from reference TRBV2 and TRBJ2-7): EPEVTQTPSHQVTQMGQEVILRCVPISNHLYFYWYRQILGQKVEFLVSFYNNEISEKSEIFDDQFSVERPDGSNFTLKIRSTKLEDSAMYFCASSATTGLYEQYFGPGTRLTVT.

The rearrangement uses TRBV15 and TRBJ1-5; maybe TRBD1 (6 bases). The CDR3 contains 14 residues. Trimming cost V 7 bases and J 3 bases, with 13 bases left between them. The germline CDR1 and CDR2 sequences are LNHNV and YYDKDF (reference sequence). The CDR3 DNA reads TGTGCCACCACCGAAAGGGACAACAATCAGCCCCAGCATTTT. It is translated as CATTERDNNQPQHF.

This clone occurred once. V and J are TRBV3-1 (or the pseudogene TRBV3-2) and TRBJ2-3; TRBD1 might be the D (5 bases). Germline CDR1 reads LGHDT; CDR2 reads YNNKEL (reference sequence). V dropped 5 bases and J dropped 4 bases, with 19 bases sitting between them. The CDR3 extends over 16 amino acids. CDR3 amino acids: CASSIRTPRRADTQYF. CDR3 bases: TGTGCCAGCAGCATCAGGACACCACGCCGGGCAGATACGCAGTATTTT.

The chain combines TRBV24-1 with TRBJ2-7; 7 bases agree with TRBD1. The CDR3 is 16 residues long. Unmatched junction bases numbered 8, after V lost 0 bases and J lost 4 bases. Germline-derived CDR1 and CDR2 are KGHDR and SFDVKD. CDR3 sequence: CATSDLKPRGSYEQYF. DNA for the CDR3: TGTGCCACCAGTGATTTGAAGCCCAGGGGGTCTTACGAGCAGTACTTC.

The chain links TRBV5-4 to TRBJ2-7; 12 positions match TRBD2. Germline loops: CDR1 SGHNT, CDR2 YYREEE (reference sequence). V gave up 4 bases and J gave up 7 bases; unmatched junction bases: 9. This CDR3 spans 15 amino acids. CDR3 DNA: TGTGCCAGCAGCGCCCCTAGCGGGGGGGCGGAGGAGCAGTACTTC. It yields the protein CASSAPSGGAEEQYF.

CDR3 DNA sequence: TGTGCCACCAGCCTAGCGGCGATCACCGGGGAGCTGTTTTTT. Residues: CATSLAAITGELFF. This sequence joins TRBV15 and TRBJ2-2, with TRBD2 identical over 7 bases. V trimming: 5 bases; J trimming: 4 bases; junction bases outside the gene matches: 4. The CDR3 sequence is 14 residues long. Germline loops: CDR1 LNHNV, CDR2 YYDKDF (reference sequence).

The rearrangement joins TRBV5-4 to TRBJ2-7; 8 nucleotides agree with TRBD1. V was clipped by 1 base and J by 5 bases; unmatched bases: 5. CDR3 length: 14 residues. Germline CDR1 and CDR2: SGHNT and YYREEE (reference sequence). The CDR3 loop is CASSLNQGANEQYF. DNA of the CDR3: TGTGCCAGCAGCTTGAACCAGGGGGCCAACGAGCAGTACTTC.

The CDR3 nucleotides read TGTGCCAGCAGCGTGCAGGCAGGGAATCCCCACGAGCAGTACTTC. Amino acid sequence: CASSVQAGNPHEQYF. This sequence joins TRBV9 and TRBJ2-7; the D gene is possibly TRBD1 (5 bases). Germline lookup yields CDR1 SGDLS and CDR2 YYNGEE. This CDR3 region has 15 residues. V lost 2 bases and J lost 5, with 17 bases in between.

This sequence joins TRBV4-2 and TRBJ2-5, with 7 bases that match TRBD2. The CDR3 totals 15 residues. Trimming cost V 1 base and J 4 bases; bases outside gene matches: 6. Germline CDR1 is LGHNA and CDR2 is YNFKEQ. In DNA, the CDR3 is TGTGCCAGCAGCCAAGGCGGGGGAGCGGGAGAGACCCAGTACTTC. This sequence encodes CASSQGGGAGETQYF.

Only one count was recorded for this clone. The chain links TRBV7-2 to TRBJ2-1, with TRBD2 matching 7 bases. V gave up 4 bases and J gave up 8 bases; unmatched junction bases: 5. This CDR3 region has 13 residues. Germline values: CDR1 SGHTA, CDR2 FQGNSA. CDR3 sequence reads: CASSSRGVYEQFF. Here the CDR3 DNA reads TGTGCCAGCAGCTCCCGGGGGGTGTATGAGCAGTTCTTC.

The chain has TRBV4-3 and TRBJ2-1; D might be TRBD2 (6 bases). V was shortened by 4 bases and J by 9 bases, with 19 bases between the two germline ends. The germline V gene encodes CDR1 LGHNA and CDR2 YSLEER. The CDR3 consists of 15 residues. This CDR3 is CASSLTGAGRGEQFF. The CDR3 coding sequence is TGCGCCAGCAGCCTAACCGGGGCTGGGCGGGGTGAGCAGTTCTTC.

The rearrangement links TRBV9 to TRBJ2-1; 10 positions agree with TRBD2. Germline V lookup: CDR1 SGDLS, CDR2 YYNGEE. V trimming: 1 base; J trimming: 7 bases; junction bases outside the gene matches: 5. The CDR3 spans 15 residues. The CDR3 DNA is TGTGCCAGCAGCGTAAGCGGGGGGGTAAGAAATGAGCAGTTCTTC. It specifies CASSVSGGVRNEQFF.

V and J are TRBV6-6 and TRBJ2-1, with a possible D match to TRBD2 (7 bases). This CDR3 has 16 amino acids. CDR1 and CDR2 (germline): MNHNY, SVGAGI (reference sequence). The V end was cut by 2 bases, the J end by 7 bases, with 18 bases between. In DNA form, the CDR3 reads TGTGCCAGCAGTTACGCCCTCCCGGGGGGCCGTAATGAGCAGTTCTTC. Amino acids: CASSYALPGGRNEQFF.

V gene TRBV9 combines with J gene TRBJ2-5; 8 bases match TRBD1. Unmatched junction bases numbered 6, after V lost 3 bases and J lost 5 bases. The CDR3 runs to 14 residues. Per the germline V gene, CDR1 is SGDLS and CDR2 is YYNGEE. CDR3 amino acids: CASSGGQGWETQYF. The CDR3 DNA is TGTGCCAGCAGCGGAGGACAGGGATGGGAGACCCAGTACTTC.

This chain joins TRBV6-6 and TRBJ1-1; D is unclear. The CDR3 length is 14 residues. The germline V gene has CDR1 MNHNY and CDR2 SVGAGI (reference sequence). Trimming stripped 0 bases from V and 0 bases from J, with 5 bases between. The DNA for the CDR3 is TGTGCCAGCAGTTACTCCGCAGTGAACACTGAAGCTTTCTTT. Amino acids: CASSYSAVNTEAFF.

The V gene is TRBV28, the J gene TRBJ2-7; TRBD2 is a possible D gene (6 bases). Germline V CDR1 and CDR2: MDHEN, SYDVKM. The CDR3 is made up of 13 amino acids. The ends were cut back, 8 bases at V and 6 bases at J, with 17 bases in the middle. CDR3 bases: TGTGCCAGCCGAAACGTGGGGGGAGGCGAGCAGTACTTC. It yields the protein CASRNVGGGEQYF.

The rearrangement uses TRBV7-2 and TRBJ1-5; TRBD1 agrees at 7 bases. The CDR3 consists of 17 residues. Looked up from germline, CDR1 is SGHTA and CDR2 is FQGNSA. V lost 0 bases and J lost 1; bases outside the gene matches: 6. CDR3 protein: CASSLARDSLSNQPQHF. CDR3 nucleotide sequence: TGTGCCAGCAGCTTAGCCCGGGACAGCCTCAGCAATCAGCCCCAGCATTTT.

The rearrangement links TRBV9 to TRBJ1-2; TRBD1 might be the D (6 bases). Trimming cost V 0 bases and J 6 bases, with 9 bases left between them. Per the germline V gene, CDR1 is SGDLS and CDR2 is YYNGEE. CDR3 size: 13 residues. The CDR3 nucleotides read TGTGCCAGCAGCGTAGTTGGACAGAATGGCTACACCTTC. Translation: CASSVVGQNGYTF. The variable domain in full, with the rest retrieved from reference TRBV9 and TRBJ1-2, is DSGVTQTPKHLITATGQRVTLRCSPRSGDLSVYWYQQSLDQGLQFLIQYYNGEERAKGNILERFSAQQFPDLHSELNLSSLELGDSALYFCASSVVGQNGYTFGSGTRLTVV.

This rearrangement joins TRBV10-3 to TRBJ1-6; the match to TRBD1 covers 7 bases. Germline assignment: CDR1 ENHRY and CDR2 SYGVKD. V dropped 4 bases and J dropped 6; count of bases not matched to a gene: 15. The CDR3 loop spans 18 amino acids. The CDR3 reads CAISVTPLRQGANSPLHF. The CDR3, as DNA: TGTGCCATCAGTGTTACCCCACTAAGACAGGGTGCTAATTCACCCCTCCACTTT.

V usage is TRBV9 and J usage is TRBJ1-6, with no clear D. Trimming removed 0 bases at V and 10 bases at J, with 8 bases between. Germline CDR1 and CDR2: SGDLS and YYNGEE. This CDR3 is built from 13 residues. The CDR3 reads CASSVGHSSPLHF. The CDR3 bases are TGTGCCAGCAGCGTAGGGCACAGCTCACCCCTCCACTTT.

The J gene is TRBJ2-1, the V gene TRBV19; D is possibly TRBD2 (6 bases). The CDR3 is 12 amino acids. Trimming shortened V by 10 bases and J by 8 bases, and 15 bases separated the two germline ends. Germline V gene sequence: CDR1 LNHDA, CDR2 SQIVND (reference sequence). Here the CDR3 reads CATRAGRYEQFF. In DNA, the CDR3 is TGTGCCACACGGGCGGGGCGGTATGAGCAGTTCTTC.

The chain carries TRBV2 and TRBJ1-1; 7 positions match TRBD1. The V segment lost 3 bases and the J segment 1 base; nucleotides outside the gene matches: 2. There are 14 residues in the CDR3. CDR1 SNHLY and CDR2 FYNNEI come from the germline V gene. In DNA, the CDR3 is TGTGCCAGCAGTGACAGACAGGGGAACACTGAAGCTTTCTTT. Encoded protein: CASSDRQGNTEAFF. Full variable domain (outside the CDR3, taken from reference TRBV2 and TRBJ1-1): EPEVTQTPSHQVTQMGQEVILRCVPISNHLYFYWYRQILGQKVEFLVSFYNNEISEKSEIFDDQFSVERPDGSNFTLKIRSTKLEDSAMYFCASSDRQGNTEAFFGQGTRLTVV.

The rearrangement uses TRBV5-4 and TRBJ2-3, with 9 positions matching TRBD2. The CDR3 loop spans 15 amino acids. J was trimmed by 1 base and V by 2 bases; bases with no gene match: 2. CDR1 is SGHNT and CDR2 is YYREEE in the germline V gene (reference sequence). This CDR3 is CASSFIAGGTDTQYF. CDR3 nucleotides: TGTGCCAGCAGCTTTATAGCGGGGGGCACAGATACGCAGTATTTT.